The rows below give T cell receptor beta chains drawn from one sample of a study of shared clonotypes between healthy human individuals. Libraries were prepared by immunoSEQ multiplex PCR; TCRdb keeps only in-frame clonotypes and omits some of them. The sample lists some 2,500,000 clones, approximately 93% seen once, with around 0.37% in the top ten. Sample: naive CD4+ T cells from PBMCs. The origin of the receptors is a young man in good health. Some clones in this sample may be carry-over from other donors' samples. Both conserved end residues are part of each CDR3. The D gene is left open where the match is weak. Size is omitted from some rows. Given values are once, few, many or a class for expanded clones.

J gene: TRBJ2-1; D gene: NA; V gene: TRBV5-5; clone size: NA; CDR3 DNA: TGTGCCAGCAGCTTGGCCCCCTCTAATGAGCAGTTCTTC; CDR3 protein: CASSLAPSNEQFF
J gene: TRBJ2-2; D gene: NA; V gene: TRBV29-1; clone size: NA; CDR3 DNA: TGCAGCGTTCAGGAGCCGAACACCGGGGAGCTGTTTTTT; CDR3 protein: CSVQEPNTGELFF
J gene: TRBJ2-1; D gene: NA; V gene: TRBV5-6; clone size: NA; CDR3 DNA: TGTGCCAGCAGCTTGGGGAGGGCCAAAGAGAACAATGAGCAGTTCTTC; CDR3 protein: CASSLGRAKENNEQFF
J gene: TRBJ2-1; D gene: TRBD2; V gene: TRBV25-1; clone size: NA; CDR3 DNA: TGTGCCAGCAGTGACGAGCCGGCGGGAGGGTCTCGTGAGCAGTTCTTC; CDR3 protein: CASSDEPAGGSREQFF
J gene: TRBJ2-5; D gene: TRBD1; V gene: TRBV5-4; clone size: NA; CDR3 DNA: TGTGCCAGCAGCTTAGGACAGGGGAGGTCGGGAGAGACCCAGTACTTC; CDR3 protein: CASSLGQGRSGETQYF
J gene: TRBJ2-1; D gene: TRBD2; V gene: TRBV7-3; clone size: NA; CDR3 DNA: TGTGCCAGCAGCCTTCTAGCGGGAGCAAGCTACAATGAGCAGTTCTTC; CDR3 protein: CASSLLAGASYNEQFF
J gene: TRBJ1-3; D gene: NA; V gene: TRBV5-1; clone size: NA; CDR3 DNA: TGCGCCAGCAGCCTAACCGCGCGCTCTGAGGCTTCCGCCATATATTTT; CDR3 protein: CASSLTARSEASAIYF
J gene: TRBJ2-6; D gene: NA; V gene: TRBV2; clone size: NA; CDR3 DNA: TGTGCCAGCCACCCCCAGGCCAACGTCCTGACTTTC; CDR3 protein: CASHPQANVLTF
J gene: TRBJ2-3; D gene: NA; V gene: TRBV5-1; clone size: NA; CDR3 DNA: TGCGCCAGCAGCTCCGTGGGGGGCGGGAGTACAGATACGCAGTATTTT; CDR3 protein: CASSSVGGGSTDTQYF
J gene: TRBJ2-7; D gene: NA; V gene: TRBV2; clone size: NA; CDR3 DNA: TGTGCCAGAGGGACTGCGCCCTACGAGCAGTACTTC; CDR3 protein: CARGTAPYEQYF
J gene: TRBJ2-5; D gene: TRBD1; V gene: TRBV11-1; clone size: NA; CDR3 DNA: TGTGCCAGCAGTTTCCAGGGGGCCGGTCAAGAGACCCAGTACTTC; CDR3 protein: CASSFQGAGQETQYF
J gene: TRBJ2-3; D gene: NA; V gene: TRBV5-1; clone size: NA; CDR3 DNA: TGCGCCAGCAGTCAAGCGGGCGCAGATACGCAGTATTTT; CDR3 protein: CASSQAGADTQYF
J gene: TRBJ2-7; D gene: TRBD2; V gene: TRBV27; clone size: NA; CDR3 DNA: TGTGCCAGCAATGTTACGGAACTAGCGGGAGATAACGAGCAGTACTTC; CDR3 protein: CASNVTELAGDNEQYF
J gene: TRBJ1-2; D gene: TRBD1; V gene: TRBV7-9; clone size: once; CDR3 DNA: TGTGCCAGCAGCGTCACAGGGGGTATTGACTACACCTTC; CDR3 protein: CASSVTGGIDYTF
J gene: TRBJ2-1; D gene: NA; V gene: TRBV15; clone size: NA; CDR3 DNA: TGTGCCACCAGCAGAGATCCACTCTACAATGAGCAGTTCTTC; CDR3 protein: CATSRDPLYNEQFF
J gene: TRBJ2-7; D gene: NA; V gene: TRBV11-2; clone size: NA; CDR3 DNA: TGTGCCAGCAGCGGGGGGCCTCAAGTTAACTACGAGCAGTACTTC; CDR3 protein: CASSGGPQVNYEQYF
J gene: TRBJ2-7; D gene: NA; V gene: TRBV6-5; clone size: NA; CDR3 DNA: TGTGCCAGCAGTTACTTGGCGGAGCAGTACTTC; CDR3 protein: CASSYLAEQYF
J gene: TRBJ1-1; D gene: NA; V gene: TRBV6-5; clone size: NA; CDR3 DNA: TGTGCCAGCAGTTTGGGGCCCATCGGGACTGAAGCTTTCTTT; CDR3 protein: CASSLGPIGTEAFF
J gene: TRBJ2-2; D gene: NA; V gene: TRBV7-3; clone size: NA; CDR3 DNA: TGTGCCAGCAGCTGGGCCGGGGAGCTGTTTTTT; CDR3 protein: CASSWAGELFF
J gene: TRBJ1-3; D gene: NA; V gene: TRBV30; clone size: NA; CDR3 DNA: TGTGCCTGGAGCAAAGGGGGCTCTGGAAACACCATATATTTT; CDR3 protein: CAWSKGGSGNTIYF
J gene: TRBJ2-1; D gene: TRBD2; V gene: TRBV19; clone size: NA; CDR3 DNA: TGTGCCAGTAGTATGGACGCCGGGGAGGGGGAGCAGTTCTTC; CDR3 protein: CASSMDAGEGEQFF
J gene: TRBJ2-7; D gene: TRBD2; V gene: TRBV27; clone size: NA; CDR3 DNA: TGTGCCAGCAGTTTTGGAGGGACTAGAACCCGGGGGGACTACGAGCAGTACTTC; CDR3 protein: CASSFGGTRTRGDYEQYF
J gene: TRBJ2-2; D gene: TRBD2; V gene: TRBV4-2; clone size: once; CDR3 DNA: TGTGCCAGCAGCCAAGAAACGGGGGGCACCGGGGAGCTGTTTTTT; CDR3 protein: CASSQETGGTGELFF
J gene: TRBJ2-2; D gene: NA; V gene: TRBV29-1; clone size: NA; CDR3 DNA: TGCAGCGTTGACACCGGGACCTCAAGGGAGCTGTTTTTT; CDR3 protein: CSVDTGTSRELFF
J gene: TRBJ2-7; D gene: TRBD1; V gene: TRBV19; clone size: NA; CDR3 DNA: TGTGCCAGTATGGGGGGATCGACAGGGGACCACGAGCAGTACTTC; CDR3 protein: CASMGGSTGDHEQYF
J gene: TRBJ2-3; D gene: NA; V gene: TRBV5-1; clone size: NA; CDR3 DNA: TGCGCCAGCAGCTTATTTCTTTCCACAGATACGCAGTATTTT; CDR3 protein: CASSLFLSTDTQYF
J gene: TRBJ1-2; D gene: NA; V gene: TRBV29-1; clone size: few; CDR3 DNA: TGCAGCGTTGATTCCAACTATGGCTACACCTTC; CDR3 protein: CSVDSNYGYTF
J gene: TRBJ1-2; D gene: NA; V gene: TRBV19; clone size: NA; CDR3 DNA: TGTGCCAGTAGCATTGGGGATGGCTACACCTTC; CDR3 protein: CASSIGDGYTF
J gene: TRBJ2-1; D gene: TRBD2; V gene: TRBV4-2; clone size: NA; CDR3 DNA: TGTGCCAGCAGCCAAGATCAGGGGACTAGCGGGGCTTTACGGCAGTTCTTC; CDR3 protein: CASSQDQGTSGALRQFF
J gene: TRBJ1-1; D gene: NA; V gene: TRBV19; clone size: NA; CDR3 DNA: TGTGCCAGTAACTCGCGTCCTGGGGGTGGGACTGAAGCTTTCTTT; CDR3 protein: CASNSRPGGGTEAFF
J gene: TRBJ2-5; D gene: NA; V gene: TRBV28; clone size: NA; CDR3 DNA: TGTGCCAGCAGTAGCGCGGACGGCCAAGAGACCCAGTACTTC; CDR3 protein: CASSSADGQETQYF
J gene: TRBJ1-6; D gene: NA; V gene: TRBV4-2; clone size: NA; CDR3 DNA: TGTGCCAGCAGCCAAGTAGGCAGGACGGGAAATTCACCCCTCCACTTT; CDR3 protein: CASSQVGRTGNSPLHF
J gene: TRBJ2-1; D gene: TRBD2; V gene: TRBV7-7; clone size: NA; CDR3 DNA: TGTGCCAGCAGCTTACTTAGCGGGAGGGCCGATGAGCAGTTCTTC; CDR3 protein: CASSLLSGRADEQFF
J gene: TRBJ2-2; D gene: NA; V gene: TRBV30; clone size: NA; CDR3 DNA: TGTGCCTGGGGAACAGGCACCGGGGAGCTGTTTTTT; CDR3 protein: CAWGTGTGELFF
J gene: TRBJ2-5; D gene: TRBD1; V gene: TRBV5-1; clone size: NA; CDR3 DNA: TGCGCCAGCGGATCGGGACAGCAGCAAGAGACCCAGTACTTC; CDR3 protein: CASGSGQQQETQYF
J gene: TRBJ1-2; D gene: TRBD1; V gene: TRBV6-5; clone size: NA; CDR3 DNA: TGTGCCAGCAGTAAAGGACAGGGGGTGGTCGGCTACACCTTC; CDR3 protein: CASSKGQGVVGYTF
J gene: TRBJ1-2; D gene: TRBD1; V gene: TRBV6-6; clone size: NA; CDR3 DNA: TGTGCCAGCAGTCGGACAGGCACCTATGGCTACACCTTC; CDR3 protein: CASSRTGTYGYTF